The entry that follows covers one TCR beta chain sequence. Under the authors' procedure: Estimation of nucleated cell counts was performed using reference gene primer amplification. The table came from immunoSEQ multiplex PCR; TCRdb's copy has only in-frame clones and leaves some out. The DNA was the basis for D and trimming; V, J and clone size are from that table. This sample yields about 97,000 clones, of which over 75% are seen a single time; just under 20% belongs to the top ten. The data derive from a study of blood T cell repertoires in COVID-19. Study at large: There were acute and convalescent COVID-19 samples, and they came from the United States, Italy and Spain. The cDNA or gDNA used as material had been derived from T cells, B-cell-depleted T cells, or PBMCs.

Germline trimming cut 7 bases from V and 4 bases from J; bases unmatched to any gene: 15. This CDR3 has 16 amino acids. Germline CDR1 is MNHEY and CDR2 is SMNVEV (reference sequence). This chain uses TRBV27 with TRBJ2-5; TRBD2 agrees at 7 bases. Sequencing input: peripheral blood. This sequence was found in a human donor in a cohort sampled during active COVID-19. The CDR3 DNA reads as TGTGCCAGCAAGTACTGGGGGGGAGGGCTAGGAGAGACCCAGTACTTC. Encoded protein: CASKYWGGGLGETQYF.